Below, 19 T cell receptor delta chains from the same sample are listed, as sequenced in a study of γδ T cells in repeated Plasmodium falciparum infection. TCRdb reprocessed the multiplex PCR reads through CATT. The sample has 55,000 to 70,000 delta-chain clones; approximately 1.5% are singletons. Flow sorting of PBMC yielded separate Vgamma9/Vdelta2+ and Vdelta2-negative gammadelta T cell populations for bulk repertoire analysis. The sequenced material came from gamma-delta T cells from blood. These TCRs come from a pool of human donors (malaria-infected and uninfected, not separated).

This clone turned up a few times. TCRdb's protein for this DNA is that of a much larger clone and differs from the translation at residue 9, likely a read error; the protein shown is the DNA translation. The J gene is TRDJ1, the V gene TRDV1; the match to TRDD3 covers 8 bases. Germline values: CDR1 TSWWSYY, CDR2 QGS. This CDR3 has 19 residues. V was pared by 0 bases and J by 0 bases, with 12 bases of the junction left unmatched. Here the CDR3 reads CALGELYNLDWGYTDKLIF. The CDR3 nucleotides are TGTGCTCTTGGGGAACTTTATAACTTGGACTGGGGGTACACCGATAAACTCATCTTT.

In regard to this clone: This probably arose from a read error, given a far larger clone one base away. Different DNA sequences within this sample yield the same CDR3. V and J are TRDV1 and TRDJ1, with a possible D match to TRDD3 (6 bases). TCRdb leaves out the J gene; it was filled in here by matching the DNA to germline. V lost 5 bases and J lost 2, with 27 bases in between. CDR1 TSWWSYY and CDR2 QGS come from the germline V gene. The CDR3 totals 19 residues. CDR3 bases: TGTGCTCTTGGGCCACGTGGCGGGGGGGACAATGGTGGGACCGATAAACTCATCTTT. Residues: CALGPRGGGDNGGTDKLIF.

This clone was seen many times. This likely traces to a read error, being one base from a far larger clone. In the same sample, other DNA sequences code for this CDR3. The genes are TRDV2 and TRDJ1; TRDD3 is a possible D gene (5 bases). Here the J gene was assigned by germline matching of the DNA, as TCRdb has none. From germline, CDR1 is GEAIGNYY and CDR2 EKD. There are 27 residues in the CDR3. The CDR3 bases are TGTGCCTGTGACACATCTCTCCTGAGAATGGGATCACAGGAGGACCCAAAACCGACTCTCTACACCGACAAACTCATCTTT. Protein: CACDTSLLRMGSQEDPKPTLYTDKLIF.

This clone showed up many times. The chain combines TRDV1 with TRDJ1, with 11 positions matching TRDD3. CDR1 and CDR2 (germline): TSWWSYY, QGS. This CDR3 spans 16 amino acids. After removal of 6 bases from V and 2 bases from J, the junction contained 8 bases not matched to a gene. The CDR3 nucleotides are TGTGCTCTTGGTGAGCTCAACTGGGGGATAACCGATAAACTCATCTTT. Translation gives CALGELNWGITDKLIF.

Concerning this clone: TCRdb attributes to this sequence the protein of a much larger clone, which differs from the DNA translation at residue 7; a read error is likely, and the protein displayed is translated from the DNA. V gene TRDV2 combines with J gene TRDJ1, with 13 bases aligning to TRDD3. Matching the DNA to germline supplied the J gene, which TCRdb does not give. Per germline, CDR1 GEAIGNYY and CDR2 EKD. Unmatched junction bases numbered 21, after V lost 0 bases and J lost 0 bases. There are 23 residues in the CDR3. Here the CDR3 reads CACDTELSKLGDTRQTYTDKLIF. The CDR3 nucleotides are TGTGCCTGTGACACCGAGCTCTCCAAACTGGGGGATACGCGCCAAACGTACACCGATAAACTCATCTTT.

This clone was counted between two and nine times. The protein TCRdb lists belongs to a much larger clone and differs from this DNA's translation at residue 18, which points to a read error; the protein shown is made from the DNA. The chain couples TRDV3 to TRDJ1; 12 bases match TRDD3. The V gene's germline CDR1 is TVYSNPD and CDR2 GDNSRS (reference sequence). This CDR3 is 21 amino acids long. Trimming removed 2 bases from V and 9 bases from J; junction bases left unmatched: 31. The chain's CDR3 is CAFPSRSEHTGGYRARYELIF. The CDR3 DNA is TGTGCCTTTCCCTCCCGTTCGGAACATACTGGGGGATACAGGGCCAGATATGAACTCATCTTT.

This clone has at least ten counts. This likely stems from a read error, as it lies one base from a far larger clone. The same CDR3 also results from other DNA sequences found in this sample. The chain recombines TRDV1 with TRDJ1; 10 bases match TRDD3. V shed 1 base and J 7 bases; nucleotides not matched to a gene: 30. The CDR3 contains 23 residues. The germline V gene encodes CDR1 TSWWSYY and CDR2 QGS. The CDR3 DNA is TGTGCTCTTGGGGAACGAGGTAAGGGTGGCCTACGACTGGGGGATTCCAGGCCGTGTAAACTCATCTTT. Translation gives CALGERGKGGLRLGDSRPCKLIF.

This clone was seen a few times. For this DNA, TCRdb reports the protein of a much larger clone, which diverges at residue 10, most likely from a read error; the protein presented here is translated directly from the DNA. The chain carries TRDV1 and TRDJ1; D might be TRDD3 (8 bases). CDR1 is TSWWSYY and CDR2 is QGS in the germline V gene. Trimming pared 1 base from V and 0 bases from J, leaving 27 bases between. The CDR3 is 21 amino acids. CDR3 DNA: TGTGCTCTTGGGGAACGGCCCTTTTTCCTACTTTTACTGGGGGACACCGATAAACTCATCTTT. Translating it yields CALGERPFFLLLLGDTDKLIF.

Note on this clone: TCRdb pairs this DNA with a much larger clone's protein that differs at residue 22, likely a read error; the protein shown was translated from the DNA. V gene assignment gives TRDV3, but the J gene was left uncalled; the DNA was not used to check the table's D call, TRDD3. Per the germline V gene, CDR1 is TVYSNPD and CDR2 is GDNSRS (reference sequence). The CDR3 runs to 23 residues. The CDR3 DNA reads as TGTGCCTTGGGCGGCCCCCCCCTTAGTACTGGGGGTAGTTCTCGATTTCTCGGCGATAAACTCACCTTT. Translated, it gives CALGGPPLSTGGSSRFLGDKLTF.

This clone was counted a few times. TCRdb attributes to this sequence the protein of a much larger clone, which differs from the DNA translation at residue 18; a read error is likely, and the protein displayed is translated from the DNA. The V gene is TRDV1, the J gene TRDJ1; 9 bases align to TRDD2. TCRdb leaves out the J gene; it was filled in here by matching the DNA to germline. The CDR3 loop spans 26 amino acids. Trimming at V came to 1 base and at J to 7 bases, leaving 40 bases not matched to a gene. Germline V gene lookup returns CDR1 TSWWSYY and CDR2 QGS. The CDR3 spells CALGEPKYYLRPPFLREPPCGGKLIF. Here the CDR3 DNA reads TGTGCTCTTGGGGAACCAAAATACTACCTACGCCCACCCTTCCTACGGGAACCTCCTTGTGGCGGTAAACTCATCTTT.

As to this clone: The protein TCRdb lists belongs to a much larger clone and differs from this DNA's translation at residue 6, which points to a read error; the protein shown is made from the DNA. The chain is built from TRDV1 and TRDJ1, with 11 bases aligning to TRDD3. Because TCRdb records no J gene, it was assigned here through a match of the DNA to germline. Per germline, CDR1 TSWWSYY and CDR2 QGS. V was pared by 2 bases and J by 3 bases, with 20 bases of the junction left unmatched. This CDR3 is 21 amino acids long. The CDR3: CALGEIPFLHLGDTIADKLIF. The CDR3 coding sequence is TGTGCTCTTGGGGAAATCCCGTTCCTCCATCTGGGGGATACCATTGCCGATAAACTCATCTTT.

There are a few counts of this clone. The translation of this DNA and the TCRdb protein of a much larger clone differ at residue 14, probably owing to a read error; the protein shown here is translated from the DNA. The genes are TRDV1 and TRDJ1; TRDD2 agrees at 7 bases. Since TCRdb gives no J gene, matching the DNA to germline was used here to assign it. Per the germline V gene, CDR1 is TSWWSYY and CDR2 is QGS. The length of the CDR3 is 20 residues. V trimming: 0 bases; J trimming: 3 bases; junction bases outside the gene matches: 19. CDR3 in amino acids: CALGELSYSTRDPEADKLIF. Here the CDR3 DNA reads TGTGCTCTTGGGGAACTTTCCTACTCCACAAGGGATCCAGAGGCCGATAAACTCATCTTT.

Turning to this clone: This sequence is one base from a far larger clone and is likely a read error. The same CDR3 is also encoded by other DNA sequences in this sample. Here the CDR3 DNA reads TGTGCTCTCGGGGAAGGTCTCTACCGTACTGGGGGTCACCTCCCCTACACCGATAAACTCATCTTT. The encoded protein is CALGEGLYRTGGHLPYTDKLIF. V is TRDV1 and J is TRDJ1; 8 bases match TRDD3. CDR3 length: 22 amino acids. Germline loops: CDR1 TSWWSYY, CDR2 QGS.

This clone was counted a few times. TCRdb's listed protein matches a much larger clone and diverges from this DNA's translation at residue 13, likely through a read error; the protein shown comes from the DNA. For the CDR3, the DNA is TGTGCTCTTGGGGAACCCCTTTCCTACTGTGGGATACCCCCCACCGATAAACTCATCTTT. Protein: CALGEPLSYCGIPPTDKLIF. V and J are TRDV1 and TRDJ1; D tentatively fits TRDD2 or TRDD3 (7 bases each). The CDR3 runs 20 residues. CDR1 and CDR2 from the germline V gene are TSWWSYY and QGS. Trimming left V 1 base short and J 1 base short, with 25 bases between.

Points on this clone: This likely came from a read error, as a far larger clone is one base away. Other DNA sequences in the sample encode the same CDR3. This sequence joins TRDV1 and TRDJ1, with 13 bases aligning to TRDD3. Per the germline V gene, CDR1 is TSWWSYY and CDR2 is QGS. The length of the CDR3 is 28 residues. With 0 bases clipped from V and 0 bases from J, the junction kept 34 bases outside the gene matches. DNA for the CDR3: TGTGCTCTTGGGGAACTTAGTCATGGGTTTCTAAGGGAGCCGTACTGGGGGATACGTAGGGCGTACACCGATAAACTCATCTTT. It yields the protein CALGELSHGFLREPYWGIRRAYTDKLIF.

Remarks on this clone: TCRdb's protein for this DNA is that of a much larger clone and differs from the translation at residue 20, likely a read error; the protein shown is the DNA translation. V and J are TRDV1 and TRDJ1; D might be TRDD3 (6 bases). This CDR3 spans 23 amino acids. Germline assignment: CDR1 TSWWSYY and CDR2 QGS. CDR3 protein: CALGELGSMVGHHSPWGWDRLIF. CDR3 in DNA: TGTGCTCTTGGGGAACTAGGCTCTATGGTTGGACACCACTCTCCCTGGGGATGGGATAGACTCATCTTT.

This clone was observed a few times. Translating this DNA gives a protein that differs at residue 17 from the TCRdb one, which belongs to a much larger clone; a read error is likely, and the protein shown is this translation. The chain employs TRDV1 and TRDJ1, with TRDD3 matching over 12 bases. Germline CDR1 TSWWSYY, CDR2 QGS. V shed 4 bases and J 3 bases; nucleotides not matched to a gene: 24. The length of the CDR3 is 22 residues. CDR3 region: CALGALLKRLPWGIRGADKLIF. The CDR3 coding sequence is TGTGCTCTTGGGGCCCTCCTAAAACGGCTTCCCTGGGGGATACGAGGGGCCGATAAACTCATCTTT.

Of note for this clone: TCRdb's entry gives the protein of a much larger clone, which mismatches this DNA's translation at residue 6, likely from a read error; the protein reported here is translated from the DNA. V is TRDV2 and J is TRDJ3, with 10 bases that match TRDD3. Matching the DNA to germline supplied the J gene, which TCRdb does not give. With 0 bases clipped from V and 2 bases from J, the junction kept 12 bases outside the gene matches. Germline CDR1 is GEAIGNYY and CDR2 is EKD. The CDR3 has 21 amino acids. The CDR3 bases are TGTGCCTGTGACACCGACGGGCTACTGGGGGATCGCGCCTGGGACACCCGACAGATGTTTTTC. Its protein is CACDTDGLLGDRAWDTRQMFF.

This clone was observed a handful of times. J is TRDJ1 and V is TRDV1, with 10 bases aligning to TRDD3. The V gene end was trimmed by 0 bases and the J gene end by 0 bases; junction bases not matched to a gene: 7. The CDR3 runs to 18 residues. Germline V gives CDR1 TSWWSYY, CDR2 QGS. DNA for the CDR3: TGTGCTCTTGGGGAACTCTCGGGGGATACGCCCTACACCGATAAACTCATCTTT. Protein: CALGELSGDTPYTDKLIF.